Listed here are 15 T cell receptor beta chains from one sample, sequenced in a study of identical twins. TCRdb used MiXCR to reprocess the 5' RACE reads, holding one entry per CDR3 protein. The profile shows 750,000 to 950,000 distinct CDR3 sequences, around an eighth of them singletons. These data were also filed under a second study, of yellow fever vaccine responses in identical twins.

Material: PBMCs. The receptors here all came from a woman in her late teens or twenties in good health.

The gene calls are TRBV15 and TRBJ2-1; 9 positions match TRBD2. CDR1 and CDR2 from the germline V gene are LNHNV and YYDKDF (reference sequence). V shed 3 bases and J 9 bases; nucleotides not matched to a gene: 15. This CDR3 contains 17 residues. The CDR3 reads CATSSDSAGGPMGEQFF. The DNA of the CDR3 is TGTGCCACCAGCAGCGACTCTGCGGGAGGGCCGATGGGTGAGCAGTTCTTC.

In its sample, this clonotype was seen many times. This chain joins TRBV5-1 and TRBJ2-3, with TRBD2 matching over 11 bases. The CDR3 has 17 amino acids. Germline V gives CDR1 SGHRS, CDR2 YFSETQ. V lost 0 bases, J lost 5 bases, and 8 bases stayed unmatched. CDR3 amino acids: CASSLAGTSGRQDTQYF. The CDR3 bases are TGCGCCAGCAGCTTGGCCGGTACTAGCGGGAGACAAGATACGCAGTATTTT.

This clonotype was recorded a few times. The rearrangement links TRBV20-1 to TRBJ2-3; TRBD2 matches at 11 bases. V shed 2 bases, J shed 2 bases, and the junction held 6 bases outside the gene matches. Germline CDR1 DFQATT, CDR2 SNEGSKA (reference sequence). The CDR3 is made up of 16 amino acids. The CDR3 DNA is TGCAGTGCTAGACTGGGGACTAGCGGATTCACAGATACGCAGTATTTT. Translating it yields CSARLGTSGFTDTQYF.

This clonotype was seen a handful of times. This chain links TRBV4-1 with TRBJ2-7; no clear D. The V gene's germline CDR1 is MGHRA and CDR2 YSYEKL. The ends were cut back, 1 base at V and 4 bases at J, with 17 bases in the middle. The CDR3 runs to 16 residues. Written as DNA, the CDR3 is TGCGCCAGCAGCCAAGCGCTAACCAGCCCCTTATACGAGCAGTACTTC. Translation: CASSQALTSPLYEQYF.

V and J are TRBV7-7 and TRBJ1-1, with D hard to call. This CDR3 is 13 amino acids long. Germline assignment: CDR1 SSHAT and CDR2 FNYEAQ (reference sequence). V was clipped by 1 base and J by 8 bases, with 11 bases between them. CDR3 amino acids: CASSLGVGREAFF. DNA of the CDR3: TGTGCCAGCAGCTTAGGGGTTGGCAGGGAAGCTTTCTTT.

In its sample, this clonotype was seen a few times. This chain uses TRBV20-1 with TRBJ2-1; 8 nucleotides match TRBD2. The trim removed 3 bases at V and 5 bases at J, leaving 9 bases unmatched. The CDR3 is made up of 15 amino acids. Germline assignment: CDR1 DFQATT and CDR2 SNEGSKA (reference sequence). The CDR3 DNA is TGCAGTGCTAGCGGTGGGACTAGGGGTAACAATGAGCAGTTCTTC. It is translated as CSASGGTRGNNEQFF.

This clonotype was detected only a few times. This chain joins TRBV6-1 and TRBJ1-4, with D possibly TRBD1 on 6 matching bases. The germline CDR1 and CDR2 sequences are MNHNS and SASEGT. The CDR3 is 13 residues long. The V end was cut by 4 bases, the J end by 7 bases, with 10 bases between. CDR3 sequence (DNA): TGTGCCAGCAGTGTGGACAGTACTGAAAAACTGTTTTTT. Protein product: CASSVDSTEKLFF.

This CDR3 reads CATTMWPFDHEQFF. In DNA, the CDR3 is TGCGCCACCACGATGTGGCCCTTTGACCATGAGCAGTTCTTC. This rearrangement joins TRBV23-1 to TRBJ2-1; no definite D call. TRBV23-1 is an open reading frame whose function is uncertain. V gave up 10 bases and J gave up 8 bases, with 21 bases separating them. The length of the CDR3 is 14 residues.

CDR3 residues: CASSDGGGALYEQFF. CDR3 nucleotide sequence: TGTGCCAGCAGTGACGGCGGGGGGGCCCTTTATGAGCAGTTCTTC. The V and J genes are TRBV2 and TRBJ2-1, with TRBD2 identical over 9 bases. The CDR3 is made up of 15 amino acids. The V segment lost 3 bases and the J segment 8 bases; nucleotides outside the gene matches: 8. Germline assignment: CDR1 SNHLY and CDR2 FYNNEI.

The rearrangement links TRBV12-3 or TRBV12-4 to TRBJ2-1, with 13 bases identical to TRBD2. This CDR3 contains 17 residues. V shed 5 bases, J shed 9 bases, and the junction held 13 bases outside the gene matches. CDR3 residues: CASSPKLAGGPSGEQFF. Written as DNA, the CDR3 is TGTGCCAGCAGTCCCAAACTAGCGGGAGGGCCCTCGGGTGAGCAGTTCTTC.

The CDR3 sequence: CAISERSSNTGELFF. Here the CDR3 DNA reads TGTGCCATCAGTGAGAGGTCTTCGAACACCGGGGAGCTGTTTTTT. J is TRBJ2-2 and V is TRBV10-3, with no clear D. Deletions cut 2 bases from V and 0 bases from J, with 7 bases between. The germline gives CDR1 ENHRY, CDR2 SYGVKD. The CDR3 runs 15 residues.

In this sample, this clonotype turned up many times. The CDR3, as DNA: TGTGCCAGCAATACAGGGCTGAACACTGAAGCTTTCTTT. Protein sequence: CASNTGLNTEAFF. V and J are TRBV12-3 or TRBV12-4 and TRBJ1-1; D may be TRBD1 (6 bases). The CDR3 loop spans 13 amino acids. V shed 7 bases and J shed 0 bases, with 9 bases lying between them.

This clonotype has just a few counts. The chain joins TRBV6-1 to TRBJ1-6, with D possibly TRBD1 on 5 matching bases. The CDR3 consists of 14 residues. Germline V lookup: CDR1 MNHNS, CDR2 SASEGT. V shed 3 bases and J shed 10 bases, with 13 bases lying between them. CDR3 residues: CASSEVRAQSPLHF. In nucleotides, the CDR3 is TGTGCCAGCAGTGAGGTCAGGGCGCAATCACCCCTCCACTTT.

CDR3 DNA: TGTGCCAGCAGCCCACTCGGACTAGCGGGACCCTCCTACAATGAGCAGTTCTTC. It codes for CASSPLGLAGPSYNEQFF. V and J are TRBV11-1 and TRBJ2-1, with 12 bases identical to TRBD2. J was trimmed by 0 bases and V by 5 bases; bases with no gene match: 8. Per germline, CDR1 SGHAT and CDR2 FQDESV (reference sequence). This CDR3 has 18 residues.

This clonotype was observed a few times. The chain combines TRBV4-2 with TRBJ2-4; 9 nucleotides align to TRBD2. CDR1 is LGHNA and CDR2 is YNFKEQ in the germline V gene. J was trimmed by 2 bases and V by 0 bases; bases with no gene match: 8. The CDR3 is made up of 18 amino acids. For the CDR3, the DNA is TGTGCCAGCAGCCAAGAAGGGCTAGCGGGATTAACCAAAAACATTCAGTACTTC. Encoded protein: CASSQEGLAGLTKNIQYF.